This TCR beta chain was identified in a study of technical replicates of blood from a handful of donors. V was pared by 4 bases and J by 2 bases, with 12 bases between. From germline, CDR1 is GTSNPN and CDR2 SVGIG (reference sequence). This CDR3 spans 14 amino acids. The protocol was immunoSEQ multiplex PCR, while the TCRdb copy is restricted to in-frame clones and leaves out a portion. Of approximately 93,000 clones in the sample, 85% to 95% were seen once. Sequenced material: T cells isolated from PBMCs. The clonotype originates from a human donor in good health. The J gene is TRBJ1-3, the V gene TRBV30; TRBD1 might be the D (5 bases). The DNA for the CDR3 is TGTGCCTGGACCGGACACCCGACTGGAAACACCATATATTTT. Amino acid sequence: CAWTGHPTGNTIYF.